This T cell receptor (beta chain) was identified in a study of T-cell memory formation after mild COVID-19. V was pared by 3 bases and J by 2 bases, with 14 bases between. CDR1 is LGHDT and CDR2 is YNNKEL in the germline V gene (reference sequence). This CDR3 is built from 16 residues. TCRdb fed the 5' RACE reads into MiXCR, producing one record per CDR3 protein. The repertoire consists of around 180,000 distinct CDR3 sequences, with 18% occurring once and the leading ten covering roughly 3.8%. The sequenced material came from PBMCs or a T cell subset sorted from them (not recorded which). This rearrangement joins TRBV3-1 to TRBJ1-5; D may be TRBD1 (6 bases). The receptor was isolated from a young man who had mild COVID-19 (a few samples of this study predate the infection). Cell type and time point are not known. The CDR3 region is CASSQGAGSGNQPQHF. The CDR3 DNA reads TGTGCCAGCAGCCAGGGGGCGGGTTCGGGCAATCAGCCCCAGCATTTT. Filled out from reference TRBV3-1 and TRBJ1-5, the complete variable domain reads DTAVSQTPKYLVTQMGNDKSIKCEQNLGHDTMYWYKQDSKKFLKIMFSYNNKELIINETVPNRFSPKSPDKAHLNLHINSLELGDSAVYFCASSQGAGSGNQPQHFGDGTRLSIL.